The present T cell receptor beta chain was sequenced within a study of cytomegalovirus exposure and HLA in healthy donors. The study, taken as a whole, reports: Associated with cytomegalovirus, according to the listing, were some 180 TCR beta chains. A later analysis reported that several of the most significant clusters appeared to be linked to common viral pathogens, among them Epstein-Barr virus.

The CDR3 totals 11 residues. V shed 6 bases and J shed 4 bases, with 7 bases lying between them. The V gene's germline CDR1 is WSHSY and CDR2 SAAADI. A note on this clone: The antigen remains undetermined.

The PCR had 60 Vbeta and 13 Jbeta primers. In the source study's methods: Later reanalysis found approximately 80 million unique TCR beta chains, 10 million to 12 million of them shared. Produced via immunoSEQ multiplex PCR; TCRdb's table is partial and in-frame only. The D gene and trimming were derived from the DNA, and the V and J assignments and clone size from that table. Recorded for this sample: under 45,000 clones. What was sequenced was PBMCs. This clonotype originated in a male donor in good health and CMV-seronegative. This sequence joins TRBV10-2 and TRBJ2-7; D remains unclear. CDR3 bases: TGCGCCAGCAGCCCGGAGTACGAGCAGTACTTC. It encodes CASSPEYEQYF.